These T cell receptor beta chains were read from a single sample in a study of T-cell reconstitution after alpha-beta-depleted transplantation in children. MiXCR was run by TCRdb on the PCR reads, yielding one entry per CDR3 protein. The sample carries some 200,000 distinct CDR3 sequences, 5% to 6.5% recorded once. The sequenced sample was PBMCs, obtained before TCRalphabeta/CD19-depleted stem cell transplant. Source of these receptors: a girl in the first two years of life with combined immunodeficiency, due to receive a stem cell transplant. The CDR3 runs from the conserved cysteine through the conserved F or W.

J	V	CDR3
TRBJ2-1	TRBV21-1	CASSSKGTSPSYNEQFF
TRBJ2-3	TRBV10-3	CAIQPGLASTDTQYF
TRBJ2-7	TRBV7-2	CASSLGSFFSSYEQYF
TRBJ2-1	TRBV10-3	CAISESGRQRYNEQFF
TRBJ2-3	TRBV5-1	CASSDGQGVFHSTDTQYF
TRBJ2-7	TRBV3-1	CATTQDPRMGLAAYEQYF
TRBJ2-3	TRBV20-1	CSARGAEWTDTQYF
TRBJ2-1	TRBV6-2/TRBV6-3	CASRQGLADYNEQFF
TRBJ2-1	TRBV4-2	CASSLRLAGGRDEQFF
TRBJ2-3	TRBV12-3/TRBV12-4	CASSPSGADTDTQYF
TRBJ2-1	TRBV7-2	CASSLEGGGGEQFF
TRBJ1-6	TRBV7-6	CASSFLVWSDNSPLHF
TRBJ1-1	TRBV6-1	CASSDSLFMPEAFF
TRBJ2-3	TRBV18	CASSPRQPDTQYF
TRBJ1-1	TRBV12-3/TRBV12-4	CASSPDRQAFF
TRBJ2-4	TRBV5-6	CASSLVGRGRSENIQYF
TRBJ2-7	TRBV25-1	CASSDRGPYEQYF
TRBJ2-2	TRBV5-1	CASSLTGAYTGELFF
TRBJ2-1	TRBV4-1	CASSQLGRHNEQGQFF
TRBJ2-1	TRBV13	CASSLLSLNEQFF
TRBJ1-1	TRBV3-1	CASSHTIGQVVGF
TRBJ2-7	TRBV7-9	CATPGPGTGTYEQYF
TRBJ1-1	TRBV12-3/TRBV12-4	CASSPFTEGARAFF
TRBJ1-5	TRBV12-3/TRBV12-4	CASSWDRVQPQHF
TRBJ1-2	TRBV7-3	CASSPSHRTYGYTF
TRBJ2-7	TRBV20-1	CSARGDRGYEQYF
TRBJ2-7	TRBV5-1	CASSLNWGYEIYEQYF
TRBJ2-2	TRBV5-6	CASSLIGSFGELFF
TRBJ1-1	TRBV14	CASSGKGDRGPTEAFF
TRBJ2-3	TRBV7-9	CASSLVGLRVPDTQYF
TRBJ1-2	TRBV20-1	CSARDMYGYTF
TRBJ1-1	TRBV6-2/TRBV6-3	CASSQLGRQGRTEAFF
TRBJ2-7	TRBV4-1	CASRLTSGSYEQYF
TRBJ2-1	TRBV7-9	CASSPLGLAGDNEQFF
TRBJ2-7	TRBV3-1	CASSQGQPYEQYF
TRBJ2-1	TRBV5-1	CASSYDYNEQFF
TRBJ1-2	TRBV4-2	CASRITSPGQGMYYGYTF
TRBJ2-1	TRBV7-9	CAAKAGSSYNEQFF
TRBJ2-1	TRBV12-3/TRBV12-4	CASSLTGTGYSEQFF
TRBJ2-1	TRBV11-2	CASSLDLMASGRVEQFF
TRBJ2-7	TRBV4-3	CASSHPRTSGKSYEQYF
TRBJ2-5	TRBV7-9	CASSYDSLETQYF
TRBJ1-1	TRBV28	CASSLIGEAFF
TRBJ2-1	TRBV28	CASRAASYNEQFF
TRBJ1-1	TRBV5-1	CASSRDTDRMNTEAFF
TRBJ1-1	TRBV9	CASSSTGAGGSFF
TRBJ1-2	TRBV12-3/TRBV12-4	CASRPRGEIGYTF
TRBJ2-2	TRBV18	CASSPGAGVKSGELFF
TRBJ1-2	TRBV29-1	CSVGGGQGAGGYTF
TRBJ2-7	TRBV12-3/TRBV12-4	CASSSLAGAGEQYF
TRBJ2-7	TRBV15	CATSRDKDSVDYEQYF
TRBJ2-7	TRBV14	CASSQEVVGGGAYEQYF
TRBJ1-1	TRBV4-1	CASSRDRLNTEAFF
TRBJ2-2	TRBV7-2	CASILSGRVTGELFF
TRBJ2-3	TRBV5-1	CASARSGFTDTQYF
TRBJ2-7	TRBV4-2	CASSPGTSTYEQYF
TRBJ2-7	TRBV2	CASRGLGYEQYF